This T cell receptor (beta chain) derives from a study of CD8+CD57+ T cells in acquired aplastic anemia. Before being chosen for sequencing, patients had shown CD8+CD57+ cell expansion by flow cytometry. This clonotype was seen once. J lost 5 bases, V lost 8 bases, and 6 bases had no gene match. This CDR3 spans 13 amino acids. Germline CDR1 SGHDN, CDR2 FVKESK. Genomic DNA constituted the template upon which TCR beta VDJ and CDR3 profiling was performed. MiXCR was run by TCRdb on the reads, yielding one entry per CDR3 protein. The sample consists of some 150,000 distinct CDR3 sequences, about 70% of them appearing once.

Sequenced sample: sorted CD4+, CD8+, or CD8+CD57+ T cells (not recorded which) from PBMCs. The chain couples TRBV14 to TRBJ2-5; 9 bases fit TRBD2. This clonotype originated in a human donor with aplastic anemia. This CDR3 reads CASRQRGDETQYF. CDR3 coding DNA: TGTGCCAGCCGACAGCGGGGGGACGAGACCCAGTACTTC.